This entry lists 24 T cell receptor beta chains sequenced from one sample in a study of CD8+ T cells in alopecia areata. Following extraction, RNA underwent reverse transcription to cDNA, which served as the sequencing template. Sequencing was performed with immunoSEQ multiplex PCR; in TCRdb, only in-frame clones are kept and a portion is missing. The table records 250,000 to 300,000 clones, 58% of them present only once. Treatment in this sample: oral pan-JAK inhibitor, 5-10 mg twice daily. This material consisted of CD4+ T cells sorted from blood, taken at week 24, from a patient treated with tofacitinib. All receptors derive from a human donor with alopecia areata.

J is TRBJ1-2 and V is TRBV2, with D possibly TRBD1 on 5 matching bases. In germline, CDR1 is SNHLY, CDR2 FYNNEI. Trimming took 7 bases from V and 8 from J, leaving 14 bases between them. The CDR3 extends over 12 amino acids. The DNA for the CDR3 is TGTGCCAGCACCATGTTTGAGGGGGGCTACACCTTC. Its translation is CASTMFEGGYTF.

The rearrangement uses TRBV4-1 and TRBJ2-4; 7 bases align to TRBD1. Germline assignment: CDR1 MGHRA and CDR2 YSYEKL. The V gene end was trimmed by 2 bases and the J gene end by 3 bases; junction bases not matched to a gene: 7. The CDR3 contains 16 residues. The CDR3 loop reads CASSQPGQGDKNIQYF. For the CDR3, the DNA is TGCGCCAGCAGCCAACCCGGTCAGGGGGACAAAAACATTCAGTACTTC.

V and J are TRBV7-3 and TRBJ1-6; TRBD1 is a possible D gene (5 bases). Trimming removed 4 bases at V and 11 bases at J, with 21 bases between. CDR1 is SGHTA, CDR2 FQGTGA, per germline. The CDR3 has 16 residues. CDR3 in DNA: TGTGCCAGCAGCTCCCGCGATGGAGGGGCTTTTACACCCCTCCACTTT. As protein: CASSSRDGGAFTPLHF.

J is TRBJ2-1 and V is TRBV27; TRBD1 aligns across 9 bases. The CDR3 length is 16 residues. Trimming removed 2 bases from V and 3 bases from J; junction bases left unmatched: 5. Germline CDR1 MNHEY, CDR2 SMNVEV (reference sequence). The CDR3 loop reads CASSLSWDRVYNEQFF. The CDR3 coding sequence is TGTGCCAGCAGTTTAAGTTGGGACAGGGTCTACAATGAGCAGTTCTTC.

A few counts support this clone. The chain uses TRBV10-3 and TRBJ1-6; D is perhaps TRBD1 (6 bases). CDR1 is ENHRY and CDR2 is SYGVKD in the germline V gene. Trimming pared 4 bases from V and 8 bases from J, leaving 15 bases between. CDR3 length: 15 amino acids. The CDR3 region has the DNA TGTGCCATCAGTGGGGGGGCGGCCCCCCATTCACCCCTCCACTTT. This gives the protein CAISGGAAPHSPLHF.

The rearrangement links TRBV27 to TRBJ2-7; D uncertain. Trimming left V 3 bases short and J 1 base short, with 10 bases between. CDR1 MNHEY and CDR2 SMNVEV come from the germline V gene (reference sequence). This CDR3 spans 14 amino acids. The CDR3 sequence is CASSFLGSSYEQYF. DNA for the CDR3: TGTGCCAGCAGTTTCTTGGGAAGTTCCTACGAGCAGTACTTC.

The chain combines TRBV27 with TRBJ2-5; 16 nucleotides align to TRBD2. Germline-derived CDR1 and CDR2 are MNHEY and SMNVEV (reference sequence). Unmatched junction bases numbered 10, after V lost 8 bases and J lost 7 bases. This CDR3 contains 16 residues. CDR3 bases: TGTGCCAGCGGCCCGGGACTAGCGGGGGGGCCTGGGACCCAGTACTTC. Protein sequence: CASGPGLAGGPGTQYF.

The V call is TRBV30, the J call TRBJ2-7, with 7 nucleotides matching TRBD2. From germline, CDR1 is GTSNPN and CDR2 SVGIG (reference sequence). The CDR3 has 14 amino acids. Losses at the gene ends were 4 bases for V and 6 bases for J; bases not matched to a gene: 12. This CDR3 reads CAWIREGPMAEQYF. The CDR3 DNA sequence: TGTGCCTGGATCAGGGAGGGGCCTATGGCCGAGCAGTACTTC.

This clone was observed a single time. V gene TRBV2 combines with J gene TRBJ1-2; unclear D gene. The CDR3 sequence is 14 residues long. Trimming removed 1 base at V and 4 bases at J, with 10 bases between. The germline CDR1 and CDR2 sequences are SNHLY and FYNNEI. The CDR3 coding sequence is TGTGCCAGCAGTGAAGAGGGATCAGGCTATGGCTACACCTTC. Translated, it gives CASSEEGSGYGYTF.

V gene TRBV5-1 combines with J gene TRBJ2-7; D may correspond to TRBD1 or TRBD2 (6 bases each). Trimming took 0 bases from V and 0 from J, leaving 16 bases between them. Germline loops: CDR1 SGHRS, CDR2 YFSETQ. The CDR3 has 17 residues. The CDR3 loop reads CASSLGTAGSFSYEQYF. CDR3 nucleotides: TGCGCCAGCAGCTTGGGGACAGCGGGCAGCTTCTCCTACGAGCAGTACTTC.

The chain couples TRBV4-1 to TRBJ2-3; possibly TRBD2 for D (5 bases). The CDR3 covers 15 residues. The V end lost 4 bases, the J end lost 5 bases, and 16 bases lay between the germline ends. The V gene's germline CDR1 is MGHRA and CDR2 YSYEKL. CDR3 protein: CASSPGGANGDTQYF. The CDR3 coding sequence is TGCGCCAGCAGCCCCGGAGGAGCTAACGGAGATACGCAGTATTTT.

This clone was counted between two and nine times. The chain employs TRBV28 and TRBJ1-3, with a weak D call TRBD1 (6 bases). The CDR3 extends over 16 amino acids. Germline values: CDR1 MDHEN, CDR2 SYDVKM. Trimming removed 5 bases at V and 0 bases at J, with 14 bases between. The CDR3: CASSQGYGGSGNTIYF. CDR3 DNA: TGTGCCAGCAGTCAGGGGTACGGAGGCTCTGGAAACACCATATATTTT.

V is TRBV28 and J is TRBJ2-1; D tentatively reads TRBD1 or TRBD2 (6 bases each). This CDR3 is built from 13 residues. Germline V gives CDR1 MDHEN, CDR2 SYDVKM. The V end lost 8 bases, the J end lost 10 bases, and 18 bases lay between the germline ends. CDR3 coding DNA: TGTGCCAGCGGAATACCTCAGGGGAGGGAGCAGTTCTTC. Translated: CASGIPQGREQFF. The complete variable domain, with remaining parts taken from reference TRBV28 and TRBJ2-1, reads DVKVTQSSRYLVKRTGEKVFLECVQDMDHENMFWYRQDPGLGLRLIYFSYDVKMKEKGDIPEGYSVSREKKERFSLILESASTNQTSMYLCASGIPQGREQFFGPGTRLTVL.

This clone appeared a few times. The V call is TRBV30, the J call TRBJ1-3; D call uncertain. There are 13 residues in the CDR3. V was trimmed by 1 base and J by 3 bases, leaving 7 bases between them. Germline CDR1 reads GTSNPN; CDR2 reads SVGIG (reference sequence). The CDR3 sequence: CAWSGGYGNTIYF. The CDR3 bases are TGTGCCTGGAGTGGGGGATATGGAAACACCATATATTTT.

The chain carries TRBV28 and TRBJ1-5; D uncertain. Germline V gives CDR1 MDHEN, CDR2 SYDVKM. CDR3 length: 13 amino acids. Trimming shortened V by 3 bases and J by 1 base, and 4 bases separated the two germline ends. In DNA, the CDR3 is TGTGCCAGCAGTTTCGGGAGCAATCAGCCCCAGCATTTT. This gives the protein CASSFGSNQPQHF.

The V call is TRBV7-9, the J call TRBJ1-2; 9 bases are a match to TRBD1. CDR1 and CDR2 (germline): SEHNR, FQNEAQ (reference sequence). The CDR3 runs 15 residues. J was trimmed by 12 bases and V by 0 bases; bases with no gene match: 11. For the CDR3, the DNA is TGTGCCAGCAGCTTAGCCATCCCGGACAGGGGAAGTGACACCTTC. It specifies CASSLAIPDRGSDTF.

Remarks on this clone: Relative to the germline gene, one junction end is altered; a read error may explain this. The chain is built from TRBV7-7 and TRBJ2-5; TRBD1 might be the D (5 bases). Looked up from germline, CDR1 is SSHAT and CDR2 is FNYEAQ (reference sequence). The CDR3 covers 15 residues. CDR3 nucleotides: TGTGCTAGCAGCTTAGGCGCAGGGTTGGAAGAGACCCAGTACTTC. It encodes CASSLGAGLEETQYF.

This clone turned up a few times. V is TRBV27 and J is TRBJ2-3, with 11 bases matching TRBD1. The CDR3 runs to 15 residues. V gave up 2 bases and J gave up 5 bases; unmatched junction bases: 3. CDR1 is MNHEY, CDR2 SMNVEV, per germline (reference sequence). The CDR3 coding sequence is TGTGCCAGCAGTTTAGGGGACAGGGGGGGAGATACGCAGTATTTT. Translated, it gives CASSLGDRGGDTQYF.

As regards this clone: Other DNA sequences in this specimen translate into the identical CDR3. The gene calls are TRBV30 and TRBJ1-1, with D uncertain. V gave up 5 bases and J gave up 2 bases, with 6 bases separating them. From germline, CDR1 is GTSNPN and CDR2 SVGIG (reference sequence). The CDR3 has 11 residues. The CDR3 loop is CAWGKNTEAFF. The CDR3 DNA reads TGTGCCTGGGGTAAAAACACTGAAGCTTTCTTT.

The chain carries TRBV30 and TRBJ2-3; 9 bases are a match to TRBD1. The V gene's germline CDR1 is GTSNPN and CDR2 SVGIG (reference sequence). CDR3 length: 13 amino acids. This CDR3 reads CAGRQGGTDTQYF. DNA of the CDR3: TGTGCTGGTCGACAGGGGGGGACAGATACGCAGTATTTT.

This rearrangement joins TRBV4-3 to TRBJ2-2, with D hard to call. The ends were cut back, 8 bases at V and 3 bases at J, with 19 bases in the middle. The V gene's germline CDR1 is LGHNA and CDR2 YSLEER. There are 16 residues in the CDR3. The CDR3 spells CASRPVSWLDTGELFF. In DNA, the CDR3 is TGCGCCAGCCGACCCGTTAGTTGGCTGGACACCGGGGAGCTGTTTTTT.

The chain links TRBV12-5 to TRBJ2-5; D ambiguous. The germline gives CDR1 LGHNT, CDR2 FRNRAP. Trimming took 6 bases from V and 4 from J, leaving 12 bases between them. The length of the CDR3 is 13 residues. CDR3: CASGLDTRETQYF. CDR3 nucleotide sequence: TGTGCTAGTGGCCTAGACACCAGAGAGACCCAGTACTTC.

The genes are TRBV27 and TRBJ2-7; perhaps TRBD2 as D (7 bases). CDR3 length equals 15 residues. V lost 6 bases and J 0 bases, leaving 15 bases between the germline ends. Germline values: CDR1 MNHEY, CDR2 SMNVEV (reference sequence). The chain's CDR3 is CASRRVGGASYEQYF. The DNA of the CDR3 is TGTGCCAGCAGACGGGTGGGGGGGGCCTCCTACGAGCAGTACTTC.

Only one count was recorded for this clone. The chain is built from TRBV4-2 and TRBJ2-5, with D possibly matching TRBD2 (5 bases). The CDR3 runs to 12 residues. V was pared by 8 bases and J by 5 bases, with 12 bases between. Germline CDR1 and CDR2: LGHNA and YNFKEQ. CDR3 nucleotides: TGTGCCAGCGCCCCGGGGTGGGAGACCCAGTACTTC. Translating gives CASAPGWETQYF.